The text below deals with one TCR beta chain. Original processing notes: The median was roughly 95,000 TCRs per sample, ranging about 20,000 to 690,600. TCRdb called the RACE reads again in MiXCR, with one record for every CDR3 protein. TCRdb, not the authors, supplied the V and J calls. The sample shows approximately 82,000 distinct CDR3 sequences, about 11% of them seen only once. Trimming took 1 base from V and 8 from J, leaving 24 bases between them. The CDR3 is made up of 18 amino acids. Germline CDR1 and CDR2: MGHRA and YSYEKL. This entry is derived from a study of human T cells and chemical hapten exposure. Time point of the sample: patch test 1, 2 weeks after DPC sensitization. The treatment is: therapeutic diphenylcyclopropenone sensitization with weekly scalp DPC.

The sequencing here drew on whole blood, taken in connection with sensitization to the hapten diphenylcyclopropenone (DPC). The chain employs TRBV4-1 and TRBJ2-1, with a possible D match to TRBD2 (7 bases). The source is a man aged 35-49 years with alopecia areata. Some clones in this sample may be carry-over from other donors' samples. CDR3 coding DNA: TGCGCCAGCAGCCAAGGACGGCAAGGACTAGGGGGAGTGGATGAGCAGTTCTTC. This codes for CASSQGRQGLGGVDEQFF.